Sequencing of this T cell receptor (beta chain) was carried out in a study of blood T cell repertoires in COVID-19 (dated by TCRdb to the early 2020s). Background for the entire study: Samples covering the acute and convalescent phases of COVID-19 were provided by collaborators in the United States, Italy and Spain. The prospective study material was composed of cDNA or gDNA derived from T cells, B-cell-depleted T cells, or PBMCs. Subjects who had been exposed to COVID-19, were actively infected with it, or had recovered from it provided the deeply sampled blood TCRbeta repertoires that made up the dataset. The repertoires were released in a freely available public database meant as a resource for research on the immune response to SARS-CoV-2. Samples were obtained from the ongoing ImmuneRACE study (first 160 participants) and from about 1,300 subjects provided by 6 global collaborators. A de-identified subject ID, COVID-19 status, age in years and sex were almost always included in the sample metadata. Where available, HLA class I and class II types were taken from metadata supplied by the sample provider and were not determined by assay-based typing. The paper as a whole reports these results and caveats: The quantity of clinical and demographic metadata differed by source and by participant and was supplied without curation.

TCRbeta CDR3 regions were amplified from genomic DNA by means of the immunoSEQ Assay, a bias-controlled multiplex PCR. Concerning the study's data processing: Nucleated cell counts per sample were estimated from amplification of reference gene primers within the assay. Sequence reads were collapsed and filtered to measure the absolute abundance of every unique TCRbeta CDR3 rearrangement. For each sample, productive Simpson clonality was calculated as the square root of Simpson's diversity index over productive rearrangements. Not all clones reach the TCRdb copy of this immuneACCESS table, which keeps in-frame sequences only. Checked studies attribute under half of the gap to unresolved V genes and leave the rest unexplained. V and J calls and clone size follow that table, whereas D and trimming were derived from the DNA. The sample table shows about 43,000 clones, and nearly 85% are seen once. Under 8.5% of the sample is held by the ten biggest clonotypes.

The CDR3 covers 15 residues, taking in both the cysteine and the phenylalanine. The only DNA kept is the CDR3, 45 bases in frame from the first base. V has 1 base trimmed and J has 2 bases trimmed; junction bases matching no gene number 2. The germline V gene encodes CDR1 MNHEY and CDR2 SMNVEV (reference sequence). Each collaborating institution followed its own protocols to collect whole blood in K2EDTA tubes. For TCRbeta analysis, collaborator samples were shipped as frozen whole blood, as isolated PBMCs, or as DNA extracted from either sample type. Concerning this clone: Which antigen it targets is not known. There are no base qualities to consult, and no much larger clone falls within one base.

The V and J genes are TRBV27 and TRBJ2-3, and 8 junctional nucleotides match TRBD2. Sequences were obtained from peripheral blood. The receptor's source is a man older than 75 in a cohort sampled during active COVID-19. CDR3 sequence: CASSLYSGITDTQYF. The nucleotide sequence reads as follows: TGTGCCAGCAGTTTATATAGCGGGATCACAGATACGCAGTATTTT.